What follows describes a single T cell receptor (beta chain). This entry comes from a study of shared clonotypes between healthy human individuals. Losses at the gene ends were 0 bases for V and 5 bases for J; bases not matched to a gene: 8. From germline, CDR1 is MGHRA and CDR2 YSYEKL. The CDR3 runs 17 residues. As processed by the authors: ImmunoSEQ output held junction-only sequences without quality scores, so filtering differed. The repertoire was sequenced with immunoSEQ multiplex PCR; TCRdb's copy has only in-frame clones and lacks some. That table gives V, J and clone size, and the DNA gave D and trimming. The table has fewer than 350,000 clones, around 87% seen once.

Sample: memory CD8+ T cells sorted from blood. Described subset: CD45RO+ cells pooled with CCR7-negative TemRA cells. The rearrangement joins TRBV4-1 to TRBJ2-2, with 8 bases identical to TRBD2. This TCR derives from a man younger than 30 in good health. The CDR3 is CASSQEGAGAGTGELFF. The CDR3 DNA reads as TGCGCCAGCAGCCAAGAAGGAGCGGGGGCCGGGACCGGGGAGCTGTTTTTT.